This is a list of T cell receptor beta chains from one sample in a study of blood T cell repertoires in COVID-19. Method: immunoSEQ multiplex PCR; TCRdb's copy keeps in-frame clones and lacks some. This table has 150,000 to 250,000 clones, roughly 77% appearing once. Sequences were obtained from peripheral blood. These receptors were collected from a woman in her thirties or forties with COVID-19, enrolled during active disease. CDR3s include the opening cysteine and the closing phenylalanine or tryptophan. D genes are given only for firm matches. Part of the rows lack a size; the others show once, few, many or a class for expanded clones.

cdr3_length: 14
v_call: TRBV3-1/TRBV3-2
j_call: TRBJ1-3
clone_size: .
d_call: TRBD1
cdr3_nt: TGTGCCAGCAGCCAAGAGACAGGGCGAAACACCATATATTTT
cdr3_aa: CASSQETGRNTIYF

cdr3_length: 13
v_call: TRBV27
j_call: TRBJ1-2
clone_size: .
d_call: TRBD1
cdr3_nt: TGTGCCAGCAAAGGGGACAGGGGGCATGTCTACACCTTC
cdr3_aa: CASKGDRGHVYTF

cdr3_length: 12
v_call: TRBV10-3
j_call: TRBJ1-1
clone_size: .
d_call: .
cdr3_nt: TGTGCCATCAGTCAGATGAACACTGAAGCTTTCTTT
cdr3_aa: CAISQMNTEAFF

cdr3_length: 15
v_call: TRBV7-9
j_call: TRBJ1-5
clone_size: few
d_call: TRBD1
cdr3_nt: TGTGCCAGCAGCTTAGGGACAGGGGGACGGCAGCCCCAGCATTTT
cdr3_aa: CASSLGTGGRQPQHF

cdr3_length: 15
v_call: TRBV11-3
j_call: TRBJ2-2
clone_size: .
d_call: TRBD2
cdr3_nt: TGTGCCAGCAGCCCCGGACTAGCGGGAGCCGGGGAGCTGTTTTTT
cdr3_aa: CASSPGLAGAGELFF

cdr3_length: 14
v_call: TRBV6-5
j_call: TRBJ2-7
clone_size: .
d_call: .
cdr3_nt: TGTGCCAGCAGGAGAACGGAGTACTCGGACGAGCAGTACTTC
cdr3_aa: CASRRTEYSDEQYF

cdr3_length: 16
v_call: TRBV7-3
j_call: TRBJ2-1
clone_size: few
d_call: TRBD2
cdr3_nt: TGTGCCAGCAGCACAGCCGGGACTAGGGCCTACAATGAGCAGTTCTTC
cdr3_aa: CASSTAGTRAYNEQFF

cdr3_length: 13
v_call: TRBV9
j_call: TRBJ1-1
clone_size: .
d_call: .
cdr3_nt: TGTGCCAGCAGCGTAGCGGGTAGCACTGAAGCTTTCTTT
cdr3_aa: CASSVAGSTEAFF

cdr3_length: 15
v_call: TRBV6-1
j_call: TRBJ2-7
clone_size: .
d_call: .
cdr3_nt: TGTGCCAGCAGTGAACCCCGGACAGCCCCCTACGAGCAGTACTTC
cdr3_aa: CASSEPRTAPYEQYF

cdr3_length: 16
v_call: TRBV6-6
j_call: TRBJ1-2
clone_size: .
d_call: .
cdr3_nt: TGTGCCAGCAGTTACTCGACTCTCGGGAGGCGAGATGGCTACACCTTC
cdr3_aa: CASSYSTLGRRDGYTF

cdr3_length: 16
v_call: TRBV19
j_call: TRBJ2-1
clone_size: .
d_call: TRBD2
cdr3_nt: TGTGCCAGTAGTGTCCAGGGGACTAGCGCCTACAATGAGCAGTTCTTC
cdr3_aa: CASSVQGTSAYNEQFF

cdr3_length: 15
v_call: TRBV7-9
j_call: TRBJ2-5
clone_size: .
d_call: .
cdr3_nt: TGTGCCAGCAGCTTAGTCACGGGAGAGGAAGAGACCCAGTACTTC
cdr3_aa: CASSLVTGEEETQYF

cdr3_length: 16
v_call: TRBV4-3
j_call: TRBJ1-1
clone_size: few
d_call: TRBD1
cdr3_nt: TGCGCCAGCAGCCACGGTAAACGGGGACAGACCACTGAAGCTTTCTTT
cdr3_aa: CASSHGKRGQTTEAFF

cdr3_length: 18
v_call: TRBV19
j_call: TRBJ1-5
clone_size: .
d_call: TRBD1
cdr3_nt: TGTGCCAGTAGTATAGAGGGGGCCAGGACAGGGTTCAATCAGCCCCAGCATTTT
cdr3_aa: CASSIEGARTGFNQPQHF

cdr3_length: 15
v_call: TRBV7-2
j_call: TRBJ2-3
clone_size: .
d_call: .
cdr3_nt: TGTGCCAGCAGCTTAGCAGGGGCCTTCACAGATACGCAGTATTTT
cdr3_aa: CASSLAGAFTDTQYF